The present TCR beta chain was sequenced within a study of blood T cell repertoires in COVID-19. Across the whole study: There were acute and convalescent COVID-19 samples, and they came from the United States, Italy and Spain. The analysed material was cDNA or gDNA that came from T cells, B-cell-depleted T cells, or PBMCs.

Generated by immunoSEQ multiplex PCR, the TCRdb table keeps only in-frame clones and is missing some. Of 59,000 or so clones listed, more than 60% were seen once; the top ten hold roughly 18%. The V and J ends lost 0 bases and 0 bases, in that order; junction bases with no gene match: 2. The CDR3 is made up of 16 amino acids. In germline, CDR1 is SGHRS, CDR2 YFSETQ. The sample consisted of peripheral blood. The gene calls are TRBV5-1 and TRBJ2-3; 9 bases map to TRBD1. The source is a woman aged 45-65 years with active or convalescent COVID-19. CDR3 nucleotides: TGCGCCAGCAGCTTGGACGGGACAGGGAGCACAGATACGCAGTATTTT. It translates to CASSLDGTGSTDTQYF.